The source of this TCR beta chain is a study of blood T cells in healthy people across ages (dated by TCRdb to about 2015). With respect to the entire study: Template switching captured roughly one uniquely barcoded TCR beta cDNA molecule per two T cells in model experiments. Using deep sequencing normalized with unique cDNA molecular identifiers, the study measured how TCR beta repertoire diversity changes with age. The donors were divided into four age groups: young (average around 17 years), middle-aged (about 40), aged (about 60) and long-lived (around 80). To avoid experimental bias, donors of different ages were spread randomly across the sequencing lanes. Two additional independent replicas of 1 million unique cDNA reads from the same blood draw were analyzed for two donors (one aged 18 to 30 and one aged 80 or older). Study-level results and caveats: Total diversity estimates from one million sequenced T cells were considered lower bounds and underestimates. Because the CMV infection status of the donors was unknown, age-related changes in expanded clonotypes may potentially have been confounded. The percentage of naive T cells measured by flow cytometry correlated strongly with observed TCR beta diversity. As age increased, observed TCR beta diversity per million T cells dropped in a roughly linear way, and a significant reduction was already evident by age around 41. Bulk unsorted PBMC profiling prevented conclusive comparison of naive and antigen-experienced compartments. Compared with the aged group, the long-lived group had more naive CD4+ T cells, fewer expanded clones and increased TCR diversity, suggesting age selection.

Reading from cysteine to phenylalanine, the CDR3 counts 14 amino acids. Only the CDR3 DNA stays, 42 bases, in frame from base 1. CDR1 and CDR2 (KGHDR, SFDVKD) derive from the germline V gene. V and J are truncated by 6 bases and 6 bases respectively, leaving an intervening sequence of 15 bases. The library was made by 5' RACE. TCRdb names Illumina HiSeq 2500 as the instrument used. A second PCR of roughly 6 to 11 cycles was run with a J-beta primer mix and a sample-barcoded 5' primer. A template-switch 5' adaptor carrying 12 random nucleotides introduced a unique molecular identifier onto each TCR beta cDNA molecule. At least 2.5 million CDR3-containing paired-end reads were obtained from each sample. First-strand cDNA was synthesized from all RNA with the Mint cDNA synthesis kit, primed by a TRBC-specific oligonucleotide. Following uracil-DNA glycosylase treatment, all cDNA underwent a first 18-cycle PCR with the universal primers M1SS and BC2_uni_R. Processing in the source paper ran as follows. Normalization of each sample was performed by random selection of 1 million high-quality reads, each carrying a distinct molecular identifier. Reads sharing molecular identifiers were discarded rather than binned into consensus sequences. MiTCR, run with a Q25 quality threshold and the strictest error-elimination algorithm, handled CDR3 identification, clonotype clustering and error correction. A nonparametric unseen species model using Euler transformation provided a lower-bound estimate of total TCR beta diversity. The public sequencing data were trimmed at Q25 with fastp and processed into clonotypes with MiXCR by TCRdb, which kept only in-frame beta chains. All rows with the same CDR3 protein become a single entry with the most common DNA and genes. These V and J calls originate from TCRdb's pipeline instead of the authors' own analysis. This sample gives over 1,200,000 distinct CDR3 sequences in total; roughly 64% of them show up just once. 6.5% to 8.5% of the sample goes to the ten largest clones.

Donors were 30 to 45 systemically healthy Caucasian individuals from Russia aged roughly 6 to 90 years. Each donor gave 9 to 10 milliliters of peripheral blood, collected into EDTA-treated Vacutainer tubes. PBMCs were isolated by Ficoll-Paque density-gradient centrifugation, with at least 6.5 million obtained per sample. Trizol reagent was used to extract total RNA from the PBMCs, yielding at least 5.5 micrograms per sample. The percentages of naive CD45RAhigh/CD27high T cells were determined by flow cytometry on a PBMC aliquot from every donor. Details on this clonotype: This clone's antigen is unknown. One base away there is no much larger clone; base qualities are not given.

This chain is built from TRBV24-1 and TRBJ2-3; D gene: possibly TRBD2, on 6 matching bases. Sequencing was performed on blood. This clonotype originated in a man aged 18 to 29 in good health. The CDR3 protein sequence reads: CATSTNRELDTQYF. The nucleotides read TGTGCCACCAGTACCAACCGGGAGCTGGATACGCAGTATTTT.